These 15 T cell receptor beta chains were sequenced from one sample in a study of CD8 T cells in ankylosing spondylitis. One entry per CDR3 protein results from TCRdb running MiXCR on the 5' RACE reads. Of 250,000 to 350,000 distinct CDR3 sequences listed, less than 25% were seen once; the top ten hold 3.5%. Sequencing used blood, either unsorted or a sorted T cell fraction (not recorded which). Source of these receptors: a female donor with ankylosing spondylitis or in good health (not recorded which).

The genes are TRBV5-4 and TRBJ2-7; no reliable D call. CDR3 size: 15 residues. The V gene lost 3 bases and the J gene lost 3 bases, with 16 bases spanning the gap. Per the germline V gene, CDR1 is SGHNT and CDR2 is YYREEE (reference sequence). The CDR3 sequence: CASSSDSRRVYEQYF. The CDR3 nucleotides read TGTGCCAGCAGCTCCGACTCAAGAAGGGTCTACGAGCAGTACTTC.

V and J are TRBV20-1 and TRBJ1-5; D is undetermined. Germline V CDR1 and CDR2: DFQATT, SNEGSKA (reference sequence). The ends were cut back, 3 bases at V and 6 bases at J, with 6 bases in the middle. This CDR3 has 11 residues. The CDR3 nucleotides are TGCAGTGCTAGCTACGGTCAGCCCCAGCATTTT. The encoded protein is CSASYGQPQHF.

This sequence joins TRBV29-1 and TRBJ2-3, with D maybe TRBD2 (5 bases). CDR1 and CDR2 from the germline V gene are SQVTM and ANQGSEA. CDR3 size: 14 residues. V was clipped by 6 bases and J by 8 bases, with 21 bases between them. CDR3 nucleotide sequence: TGCAGCGTCCGTGTCGCTCCTAGCACCATTACGCAGTATTTT. Translated, it gives CSVRVAPSTITQYF.

This chain connects TRBV28 to TRBJ2-7; no clear D gene. CDR1 and CDR2 (germline): MDHEN, SYDVKM. V was cut by 7 bases and J by 6 bases, with 19 bases left in between. This CDR3 has 14 amino acids. The CDR3 coding sequence is TGTGCCAGCAACGAAGGCCGCGGTACGAGCGAGCAGTACTTC. Its translation: CASNEGRGTSEQYF.

The V gene is TRBV7-2, the J gene TRBJ2-3; a weak D match, TRBD2 (6 bases). V was pared by 4 bases and J by 5 bases, with 16 bases between. Germline V gives CDR1 SGHTA, CDR2 FQGNSA. The CDR3 contains 15 residues. In DNA form, the CDR3 reads TGTGCCAGCAGCTCCTTTCTGGGAGCGGGAGATACGCAGTATTTT. It is translated as CASSSFLGAGDTQYF. The entire variable domain, with the rest obtained from reference TRBV7-2 and TRBJ2-3, is as follows: GAGVSQSPSNKVTEKGKDVELRCDPISGHTALYWYRQSLGQGLEFLIYFQGNSAPDKSGLPSDRFSAERTGGSVSTLTIQRTQQEDSAVYLCASSSFLGAGDTQYFGPGTRLTVL.

This clonotype was seen a handful of times. The chain employs TRBV6-5 and TRBJ2-1; tentative D call: TRBD1 (6 bases). The germline gives CDR1 MNHEY, CDR2 SVGAGI. The CDR3 has 16 amino acids. V was trimmed by 2 bases and J by 1 base, leaving 12 bases between them. The CDR3 reads CASSYRGIGSYNEQFF. CDR3 DNA sequence: TGTGCCAGCAGTTACAGGGGGATAGGGTCCTACAATGAGCAGTTCTTC.

The chain combines TRBV12-3 or TRBV12-4 with TRBJ1-6; D is uncertain. The CDR3 is 13 residues long. Trimming cost V 0 bases and J 8 bases, with 5 bases left between them. This CDR3 reads CASSLARDSPLHF. The CDR3, as DNA: TGTGCCAGCAGTTTAGCGCGGGATTCACCCCTCCACTTT.

A few counts support this clonotype. V usage is TRBV12-3 or TRBV12-4 and J usage is TRBJ2-6; D could derive from TRBD1 or TRBD2 (5 bases each). This CDR3 is built from 20 residues. Trimming left V 5 bases short and J 0 bases short, with 23 bases between. CDR3 protein: CASSGRGRSQVSSGANVLTF. The CDR3 DNA sequence: TGTGCCAGCAGTGGTAGGGGACGCAGCCAAGTTTCCTCTGGGGCCAACGTCCTGACTTTC.

This clonotype was counted many times. The rearrangement links TRBV6-6 to TRBJ1-1; TRBD1 is a possible D gene (5 bases). The CDR3 contains 14 residues. The germline gives CDR1 MNHNY, CDR2 SVGAGI (reference sequence). The germline V and J ends were trimmed by 6 bases and 5 bases, with 16 bases remaining between them. CDR3 in amino acids: CASSLTQGETEAFF. CDR3 in DNA: TGTGCCAGCAGCCTCACCCAAGGGGAAACTGAAGCTTTCTTT.

This rearrangement joins TRBV29-1 to TRBJ1-1; no firm D call. This CDR3 comprises 13 residues. CDR1 and CDR2 (germline): SQVTM, ANQGSEA. Trimming cost V 2 bases and J 4 bases, with 11 bases left between them. CDR3 in DNA: TGCAGCGTTGAACCCTTATATCCCACTGAAGCTTTCTTT. Translating gives CSVEPLYPTEAFF.

This clonotype was seen a few times. The V gene is TRBV20-1, the J gene TRBJ2-1, with TRBD1 identical over 7 bases. The CDR3 contains 14 residues. Looked up from germline, CDR1 is DFQATT and CDR2 is SNEGSKA (reference sequence). Unmatched junction bases numbered 19, after V lost 8 bases and J lost 12 bases. In DNA form, the CDR3 reads TGCAGTTCTTTTGCTGGTGTAGGGACAGAGAGGCAGTTCTTC. Its protein product is CSSFAGVGTERQFF.

This clonotype appeared a few times. This chain connects TRBV6-6 to TRBJ1-1; perhaps TRBD1 as D (6 bases). Per germline, CDR1 MNHNY and CDR2 SVGAGI (reference sequence). There are 14 residues in the CDR3. V lost 0 bases and J lost 4, with 9 bases in between. CDR3 sequence (DNA): TGTGCCAGCAGTTACTCGGGAGGGGGCACTGAAGCTTTCTTT. The encoded protein is CASSYSGGGTEAFF.

This clonotype has more than one count but fewer than ten. The V call is TRBV5-1, the J call TRBJ1-2, with D maybe TRBD1 (6 bases). CDR1 is SGHRS and CDR2 is YFSETQ in the germline V gene. The CDR3 is 13 amino acids. V lost 3 bases and J 7 bases, leaving 13 bases between the germline ends. The CDR3 nucleotides are TGCGCCAGCAGCTCCCCGACAGGCGGTGGCTACACCTTC. This gives the protein CASSSPTGGGYTF.

This clonotype was counted many times. CDR3 in amino acids: CASSLEQASNQPQHF. For the CDR3, the DNA is TGTGCCAGCAGTTTAGAACAGGCTAGCAATCAGCCCCAGCATTTT. The chain recombines TRBV12-3 or TRBV12-4 with TRBJ1-5; D possibly corresponds to TRBD1 (5 bases). CDR3 size: 15 residues. V was trimmed by 1 base and J by 0 bases, leaving 7 bases between them.

This chain joins TRBV5-8 and TRBJ2-6; D is ambiguous. Germline loops: CDR1 SGHTS, CDR2 YDEGEE. V was clipped by 0 bases and J by 2 bases, with 9 bases between them. The CDR3 consists of 16 residues. The CDR3 loop is CASSLGRMTGANVLTF. CDR3 bases: TGTGCCAGCAGCTTGGGCAGGATGACTGGGGCCAACGTCCTGACTTTC.